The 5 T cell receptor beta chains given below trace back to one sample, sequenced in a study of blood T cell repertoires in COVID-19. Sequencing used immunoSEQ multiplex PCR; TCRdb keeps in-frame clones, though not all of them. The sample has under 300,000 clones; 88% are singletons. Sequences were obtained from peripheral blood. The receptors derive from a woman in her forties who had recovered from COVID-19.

In DNA, the CDR3 is TGTGCCTGGAGTGGGGGCGGGGTTTCCGCGAACACCGGGGAGCTGTTTTTT. As protein: CAWSGGGVSANTGELFF. This chain connects TRBV30 to TRBJ2-2; maybe TRBD2 (6 bases). The V end lost 1 base, the J end lost 0 bases, and 15 bases lay between the germline ends. Germline V gene lookup returns CDR1 GTSNPN and CDR2 SVGIG (reference sequence). The CDR3 is 17 amino acids.

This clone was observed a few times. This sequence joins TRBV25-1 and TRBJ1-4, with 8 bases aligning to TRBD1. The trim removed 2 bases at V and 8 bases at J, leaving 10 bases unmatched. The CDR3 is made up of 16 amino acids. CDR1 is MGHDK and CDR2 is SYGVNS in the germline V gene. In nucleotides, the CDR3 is TGTGCCAGCAGTGAAATAGGCGGACAGGGTTGGGAAAAACTGTTTTTT. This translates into CASSEIGGQGWEKLFF.

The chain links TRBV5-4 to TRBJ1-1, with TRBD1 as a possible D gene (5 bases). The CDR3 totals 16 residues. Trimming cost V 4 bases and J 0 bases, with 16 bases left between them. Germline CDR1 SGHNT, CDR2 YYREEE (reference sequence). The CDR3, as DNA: TGTGCCAGCAGCGTAAGCTTAGGGGCCCTGAACACTGAAGCTTTCTTT. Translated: CASSVSLGALNTEAFF.

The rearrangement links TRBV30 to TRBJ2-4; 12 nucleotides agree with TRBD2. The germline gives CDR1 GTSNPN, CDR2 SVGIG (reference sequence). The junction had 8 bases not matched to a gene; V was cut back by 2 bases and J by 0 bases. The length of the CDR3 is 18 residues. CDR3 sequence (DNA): TGTGCCTGGAGTCCCAGACTAGCGGGAGCGGTAGCCAAAAACATTCAGTACTTC. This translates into CAWSPRLAGAVAKNIQYF.

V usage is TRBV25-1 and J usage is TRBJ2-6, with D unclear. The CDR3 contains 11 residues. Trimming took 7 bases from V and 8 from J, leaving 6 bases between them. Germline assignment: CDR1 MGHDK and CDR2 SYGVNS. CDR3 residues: CASTKSNVLTF. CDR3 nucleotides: TGTGCCAGCACCAAATCCAACGTCCTGACTTTC.